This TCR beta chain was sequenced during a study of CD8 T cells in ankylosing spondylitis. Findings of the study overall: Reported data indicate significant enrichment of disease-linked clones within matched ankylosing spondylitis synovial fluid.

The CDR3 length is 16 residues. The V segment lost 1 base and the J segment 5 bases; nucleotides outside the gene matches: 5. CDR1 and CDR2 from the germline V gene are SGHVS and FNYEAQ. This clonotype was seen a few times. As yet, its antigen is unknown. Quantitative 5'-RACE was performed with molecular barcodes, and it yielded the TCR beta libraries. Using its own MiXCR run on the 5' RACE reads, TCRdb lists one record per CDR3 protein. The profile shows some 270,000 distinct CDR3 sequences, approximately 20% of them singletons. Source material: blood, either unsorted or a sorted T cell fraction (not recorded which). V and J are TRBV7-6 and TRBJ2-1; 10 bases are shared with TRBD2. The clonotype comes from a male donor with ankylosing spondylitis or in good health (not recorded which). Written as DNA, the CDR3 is TGTGCCAGCAGCTTAGGACTAGCGGGTATAAACAATGAGCAGTTCTTC. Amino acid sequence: CASSLGLAGINNEQFF.